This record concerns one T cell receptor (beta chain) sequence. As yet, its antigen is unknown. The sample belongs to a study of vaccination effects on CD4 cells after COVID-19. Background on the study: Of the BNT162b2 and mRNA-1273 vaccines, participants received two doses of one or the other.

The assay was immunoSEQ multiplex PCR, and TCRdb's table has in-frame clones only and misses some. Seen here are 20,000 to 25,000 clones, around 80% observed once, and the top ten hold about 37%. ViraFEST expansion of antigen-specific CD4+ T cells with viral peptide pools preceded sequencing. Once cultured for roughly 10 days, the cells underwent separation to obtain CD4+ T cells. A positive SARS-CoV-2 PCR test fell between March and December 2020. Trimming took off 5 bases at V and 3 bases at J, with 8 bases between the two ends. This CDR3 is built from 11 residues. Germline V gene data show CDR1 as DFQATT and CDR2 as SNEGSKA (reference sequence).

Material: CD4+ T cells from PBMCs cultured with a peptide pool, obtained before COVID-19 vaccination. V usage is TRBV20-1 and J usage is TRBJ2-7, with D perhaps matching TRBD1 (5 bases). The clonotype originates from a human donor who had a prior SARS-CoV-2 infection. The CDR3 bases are TGCAGTGCTGGACAAAACTACGAGCAGTACTTC. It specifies CSAGQNYEQYF.